This paragraph reports one T cell receptor beta chain. The V end lost 6 bases, the J end lost 7 bases, and 15 bases lay between the germline ends. Germline V gives CDR1 MNHEY, CDR2 SVGAGI. The CDR3 covers 14 residues. The data were taken from a study of blood T cell repertoires in COVID-19. The overall study: Acute and convalescent COVID-19 samples came from the United States, Italy and Spain. Nucleic acid was either cDNA or gDNA, and it came from T cells, B-cell-depleted T cells, or PBMCs.

In the source study's methods: Amplifying reference gene primers gave estimates of nucleated cell counts. Profiled with immunoSEQ multiplex PCR; TCRdb holds only in-frame clones, not every one. V and J calls and clone size are copied from that table; D and trimming were computed from the DNA. This sample has under 300,000 clones, with 86% found just once. The receptor comes from a man aged 60 to 75 with acute or convalescent COVID-19. Sequenced material: peripheral blood. The chain has TRBV6-5 and TRBJ1-4; possibly TRBD1 for D (6 bases). The CDR3 sequence: CASSSGGGGEKLFF. The CDR3 nucleotides read TGTGCCAGCAGCAGTGGGGGGGGCGGTGAAAAACTGTTTTTT.